This TCR beta chain derives from a study of T cells after yellow fever vaccination. Study observations and caveats: Clonotypes appearing in both CD4 and CD8 compartments existed, and their share was small.

CDR3 length: 12 amino acids. The V and J ends lost 0 bases and 8 bases respectively, with 8 bases between them. Germline V gene sequence: CDR1 DFQATT, CDR2 SNEGSKA (reference sequence). This clonotype showed up many times. No antigen is known for it. TCRdb reprocessed the 5' RACE reads with MiXCR, giving one entry per CDR3 protein. The sample has some 350,000 distinct CDR3 sequences, over 4% seen once; the top ten hold 20% to 25%. The specimen comprised PBMCs, sampled 5 days after the yellow fever booster vaccination. The sequence came from a man between 18 and 35 years old who received the YFV17D yellow fever vaccine. The rearrangement links TRBV20-1 to TRBJ2-1; a possible D gene is TRBD2 (6 bases). The CDR3 DNA is TGCAGTGCTAGAGAAGGCGGGGATGAGCAGTTCTTC. It codes for CSAREGGDEQFF.